A single sample gave rise to the 6 T cell receptor beta chains below, sequenced in a study of regulatory T cells in long-lasting Graves disease. Assembly of TCR beta libraries relied on iRepertoire HTBI primers together with Arm-PCR of CDR3 regions. TCRdb called the multiplex PCR reads again in MiXCR, with one record for every CDR3 protein. Altogether about 660,000 distinct CDR3 sequences are present, around 30% being singletons, with the ten largest covering under 50%. Documented time point: persistent/refractory GD, antithyroid drugs over 5 years with positive TRAb. PBMC RNA served as the TCR library source. Sequences were derived from peripheral blood mononuclear cells (PBMCs), sampled when the disease was refractory, from a patient treated with antithyroid drugs. Receptors were obtained from a female donor with Graves disease.

As regards this clonotype: This CDR3 is missing its conserved last phenylalanine or tryptophan, likely due to a read error. The DNA is omitted, as the CDR3 cannot be located on it reliably, and the CDR3 follows TCRdb's listing. The gene calls are TRBV12-3 or TRBV12-4 and TRBJ1-1; TRBD1 is taken as the D call from the table, unchecked against the DNA. The CDR3 extends over 14 residues, inclusive of both ends. This chain's CDR3 is CASSFRARGTGAFL.

Ten or more counts support this clonotype. The rearrangement uses TRBV11-2 and TRBJ2-2; 8 nucleotides agree with TRBD1. Germline lookup yields CDR1 SGHAT and CDR2 FQNNGV. V was pared by 2 bases and J by 1 base, with 3 bases of the junction left unmatched. The CDR3 sequence is 16 residues long. The CDR3 reads CASSLNRGVNTGELFF. The CDR3 coding sequence is TGTGCCAGCAGCTTAAACAGGGGGGTGAACACCGGGGAGCTGTTTTTT.

The sample holds many counts of this clonotype. This chain uses TRBV12-3 or TRBV12-4 with TRBJ2-7; D is undetermined. The CDR3 spans 12 residues. Trimming removed 3 bases from V and 0 bases from J, with 3 bases in between. The CDR3 DNA reads as TGTGCCAGCAGTTTTGTCTCCTACGAGCAGTACTTC. This encodes CASSFVSYEQYF.

The table lists this clonotype with a few counts. The rearrangement uses TRBV11-2 and TRBJ2-7; 9 bases are shared with TRBD2. V was clipped by 3 bases and J by 6 bases; unmatched bases: 6. The V gene's germline CDR1 is SGHAT and CDR2 FQNNGV. The CDR3 is 14 amino acids. The CDR3 nucleotides read TGTGCCAGCAGCTTGACCGGGACTAGCCTCGAGCAGTACTTC. As protein: CASSLTGTSLEQYF.

The chain is built from TRBV5-1 and TRBJ2-2, with 7 bases aligning to TRBD2. V was pared by 6 bases and J by 2 bases, with 4 bases of the junction left unmatched. Germline lookup yields CDR1 SGHRS and CDR2 YFSETQ. CDR3 size: 14 residues. The CDR3 region is CASMKAGNTGELFF. In DNA, the CDR3 is TGCGCCAGCATGAAAGCGGGAAACACCGGGGAGCTGTTTTTT.

This clonotype was seen ten or more times. The genes are TRBV28 and TRBJ1-1; D remains ambiguous. The CDR3 spans 13 residues. Germline values: CDR1 MDHEN, CDR2 SYDVKM. V was pared by 3 bases and J by 1 base, with 6 bases between. CDR3 DNA sequence: TGTGCCAGCAGTTTCTTATCGAACACTGAAGCTTTCTTT. This gives the protein CASSFLSNTEAFF. Variable domain in full (rest from reference TRBV28 and TRBJ1-1): DVKVTQSSRYLVKRTGEKVFLECVQDMDHENMFWYRQDPGLGLRLIYFSYDVKMKEKGDIPEGYSVSREKKERFSLILESASTNQTSMYLCASSFLSNTEAFFGQGTRLTVV.